This T cell receptor beta chain emerged from a study of beta chain features in type 1 diabetes. Expressed TCRB transcripts were sequenced after all isolated RNA was converted to cDNA. An average of about 3.5 million reads was obtained for naive, central memory and regulatory T cell samples. Measured with immunoSEQ multiplex PCR; TCRdb has only the in-frame clones, and not every one. Among about 140,000 clones listed, approximately 9.8% were seen once. Markers CD45RO/CCR7/CD25/CD127/CD95/CD27 served to sort CD4+ naive, central memory, regulatory and stem cell-like memory cells. General observations from the study: The VDJ junctions of type 1 diabetes patients carried fewer insertions and more deletions. Whether TCRB rearrangement is influenced by HLA type went unresolved here.

This clone has just a few counts. Its antigen remains unknown. The sample taken for sequencing was central memory CD4+ T cells from blood. This sequence was found in a woman in her forties in good health.

CDR3 sequence reads: CASRRQGARGTQYF. CDR3 nucleotides: TGTGCCAGCAGGCGACAGGGGGCGCGAGGGACCCAGTACTTC. J is TRBJ2-5 and V is TRBV6-5, with 10 bases identical to TRBD1. Losses at the gene ends were 6 bases for V and 7 bases for J; bases not matched to a gene: 8. The germline V gene encodes CDR1 MNHEY and CDR2 SVGAGI. This CDR3 region has 14 residues.